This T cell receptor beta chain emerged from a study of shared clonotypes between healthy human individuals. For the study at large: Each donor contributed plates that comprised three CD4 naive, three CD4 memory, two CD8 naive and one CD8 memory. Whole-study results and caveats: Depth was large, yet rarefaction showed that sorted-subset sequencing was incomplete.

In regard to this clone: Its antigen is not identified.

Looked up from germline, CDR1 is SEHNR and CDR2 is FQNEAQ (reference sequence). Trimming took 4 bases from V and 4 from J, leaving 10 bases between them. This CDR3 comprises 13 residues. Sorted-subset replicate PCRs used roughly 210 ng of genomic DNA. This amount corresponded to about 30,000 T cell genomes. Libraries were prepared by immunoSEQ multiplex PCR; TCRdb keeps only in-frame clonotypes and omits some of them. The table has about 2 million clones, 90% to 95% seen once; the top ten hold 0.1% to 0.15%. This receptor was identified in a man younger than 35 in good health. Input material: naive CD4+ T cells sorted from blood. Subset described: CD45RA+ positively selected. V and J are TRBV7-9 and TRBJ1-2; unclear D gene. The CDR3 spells CASSSIDSYGYTF. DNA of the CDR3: TGTGCCAGCAGCTCAATTGACTCCTATGGCTACACCTTC.